This T cell receptor (beta chain) was sequenced for a study of a mutant IDH1 vaccine in newly diagnosed glioma. Study-level background: There were roughly 62% males and roughly 38% females among treated patients, whose mean age was about 44 years.

Only in-frame clones appear in the TCRdb table, and some are missing; sequencing was by immunoSEQ multiplex PCR. The sample lists about 34,000 clones, about 80% occurring once. Time point in this sample: baseline, week 1 (first vaccination visit). Stated treatment: pre-vaccination baseline after standard-of-care therapy. CDR1 and CDR2 (germline): GTSNPN, SVGIG (reference sequence). The V end lost 1 base, the J end lost 7 bases, and 13 bases lay between the germline ends. The CDR3 spans 14 residues. This receptor was obtained from a middle-aged man with glioma. Some clones in this sample may be carry-over from other donors' samples. The sample here was peripheral blood mononuclear cells (PBMCs), taken from a glioma patient treated with radiotherapy, temozolomide or both. The V and J genes are TRBV30 and TRBJ2-2; possibly TRBD2 for D (6 bases). As DNA, the CDR3 is TGTGCCTGGAGTGGGCGGGAATGGGGCGGGGAGCTGTTTTTT. Translating it yields CAWSGREWGGELFF. Combining the CDR3 with reference TRBV30 and TRBJ2-2 gives the whole variable domain SQTIHQWPATLVQPVGSPLSLECTVEGTSNPNLYWYRQAAGRGLQLLFYSVGIGQISSEVPQNLSASRPQDRQFILSSKKLLLSDSGFYLCAWSGREWGGELFFGEGSRLTVL.